These 16 T cell receptor beta chains were all obtained from the same sample, sequenced in a study of shared clonotypes between healthy human individuals. TCRdb's table, derived via immunoSEQ multiplex PCR, lists solely in-frame clones and lacks some. The sample yields millions of clones, 85% to 95% seen once. The sample consisted of naive CD4+ T cells sorted from blood. Subset indicated: CD45RA+ positively selected. The receptors come from a man younger than 30 in good health.

Comments on this clone: At one end the junction does not follow the germline gene, possibly because of a read error. The chain uses TRBV5-1 and TRBJ2-6; D gene ambiguous. Germline lookup yields CDR1 SGHRS and CDR2 YFSETQ. This CDR3 region has 14 residues. The CDR3: CASLKLSVHKVGPF. DNA for the CDR3: TGCGCCAGCCTCAAGCTATCGGTTCACAAAGTCGGGCCTTTC.

This chain uses TRBV30 with TRBJ1-6, with 8 bases matching TRBD1. There are 14 residues in the CDR3. Unmatched junction bases numbered 3, after V lost 0 bases and J lost 8 bases. The germline V gene encodes CDR1 GTSNPN and CDR2 SVGIG (reference sequence). In DNA form, the CDR3 reads TGTGCCTGGAGTGTAACAGGGGGAGATTCACCCCTCCACTTT. As protein: CAWSVTGGDSPLHF.

This clone was counted a few times. The gene calls are TRBV5-1 and TRBJ2-7, with TRBD1 matching over 10 bases. The CDR3 covers 15 residues. With V trimmed by 4 bases and J by 4 bases, 8 bases remained unmatched. The germline CDR1 and CDR2 sequences are SGHRS and YFSETQ. The CDR3 DNA reads as TGCGCCAGCAGCAAAGAGACAGGGGGCCGGTACGAGCAGTACTTC. Translated, it gives CASSKETGGRYEQYF.

This clone was counted once. This sample also contains other DNA sequences that code for the same CDR3. The chain carries TRBV27 and TRBJ1-5; D unclear. Germline V gives CDR1 MNHEY, CDR2 SMNVEV (reference sequence). This CDR3 comprises 12 residues. Trimming shortened V by 6 bases and J by 1 base, and 4 bases separated the two germline ends. CDR3 loop: CASSRSNQPQHF. The DNA of the CDR3 is TGTGCCAGCAGCCGGAGCAATCAGCCCCAGCATTTT.

This clone was seen a few times. This chain joins TRBV6-6 and TRBJ2-5; possibly TRBD1 for D (5 bases). V was clipped by 0 bases and J by 4 bases, with 12 bases between them. The CDR3 has 15 residues. Looked up from germline, CDR1 is MNHNY and CDR2 is SVGAGI (reference sequence). The CDR3 nucleotides are TGTGCCAGCAGTTACTCCCAGGGTCTCCCAGAGACCCAGTACTTC. This gives the protein CASSYSQGLPETQYF.

The chain couples TRBV11-2 to TRBJ1-4; TRBD1 is a possible D gene (5 bases). This CDR3 region has 16 residues. V shed 4 bases and J shed 5 bases, with 17 bases lying between them. From germline, CDR1 is SGHAT and CDR2 FQNNGV. CDR3 sequence reads: CASSYNPGVRNEKLFF. DNA for the CDR3: TGTGCCAGCAGCTACAACCCGGGGGTACGAAATGAAAAACTGTTTTTT.

In this sample, this clone turned up once. V usage is TRBV2 and J usage is TRBJ2-1; no reliable D call. The V end lost 6 bases, the J end lost 4 bases, and 13 bases lay between the germline ends. Germline lookup yields CDR1 SNHLY and CDR2 FYNNEI. The length of the CDR3 is 14 residues. Here the CDR3 DNA reads TGTGCCAGCAGATGGGGAAGCATTTACAATGAGCAGTTCTTC. It codes for CASRWGSIYNEQFF.

V gene TRBV9 combines with J gene TRBJ1-5; D remains ambiguous. Germline V gene lookup returns CDR1 SGDLS and CDR2 YYNGEE. This CDR3 contains 13 residues. V was shortened by 1 base and J by 5 bases, with 7 bases between the two germline ends. The CDR3 coding sequence is TGTGCCAGCAGCGTAAGCGGTTATCAGCCCCAGCATTTT. It yields the protein CASSVSGYQPQHF.

The CDR3 reads CASSEGGPGGTIYF. The CDR3 DNA reads TGTGCCAGCAGTGAAGGCGGTCCAGGAGGCACCATATATTTT. This sequence joins TRBV6-1 and TRBJ1-3; D ambiguous. The germline CDR1 and CDR2 sequences are MNHNS and SASEGT. With 1 base removed from V and 9 bases from J, the gap between germline ends came to 13 bases. The CDR3 loop spans 14 amino acids.

The chain carries TRBV11-3 and TRBJ1-2; TRBD1 matches at 7 bases. Trimming cost V 5 bases and J 4 bases; bases outside gene matches: 7. This CDR3 is built from 14 residues. Germline-derived CDR1 and CDR2 are SGHNT and YENEEA. This CDR3 is CASSPHRGVYGYTF. The CDR3 DNA reads as TGTGCCAGCAGCCCTCACAGGGGAGTCTATGGCTACACCTTC.

Concerning this clone itself: Other nucleotide sequences from this sample produce the same CDR3. The V gene is TRBV11-2, the J gene TRBJ1-1; D unclear. The V and J ends lost 5 bases and 1 base respectively, with 8 bases between them. Germline V gene data show CDR1 as SGHAT and CDR2 as FQNNGV. This CDR3 comprises 13 residues. As DNA, the CDR3 is TGTGCCAGCAGCCCCTCAACGAACACTGAAGCTTTCTTT. This encodes CASSPSTNTEAFF. Based on the CDR3 plus reference TRBV11-2 and TRBJ1-1, the full variable domain is EAGVAQSPRYKIIEKRQSVAFWCNPISGHATLYWYQQILGQGPKLLIQFQNNGVVDDSQLPKDRFSAERLKGVDSTLKIQPAKLEDSAVYLCASSPSTNTEAFFGQGTRLTVV.

On this clone itself: The sample contains more than one DNA sequence encoding this CDR3. As DNA, the CDR3 is TGTGCCAGCAGCTTGGCCGGGCGAGCGGAAGAGACCCAGTACTTC. Its translation is CASSLAGRAEETQYF. The chain links TRBV7-2 to TRBJ2-5; D is perhaps TRBD2 (5 bases). With 3 bases removed from V and 3 bases from J, the gap between germline ends came to 14 bases. CDR3 size: 15 residues. In germline, CDR1 is SGHTA, CDR2 FQGNSA.

The genes are TRBV7-6 and TRBJ2-5; possible D gene TRBD1, 5 bases. The CDR3 sequence is 14 residues long. Trimming removed 5 bases from V and 4 bases from J, with 14 bases in between. Germline CDR1 reads SGHVS; CDR2 reads FNYEAQ. The CDR3 DNA sequence: TGTGCCAGCAGCATTCCAGGGAAGGCAGAGACCCAGTACTTC. Translated, it gives CASSIPGKAETQYF.

For the CDR3, the DNA is TGTGCCAGCAGCTTTGCGGCCCGCTCCTACAATGAGCAGTTCTTC. The encoded protein is CASSFAARSYNEQFF. The V call is TRBV7-9, the J call TRBJ2-1, with unresolved D. The CDR3 totals 15 residues. Germline values: CDR1 SEHNR, CDR2 FQNEAQ (reference sequence). The V and J ends lost 3 bases and 0 bases respectively, with 9 bases between them.

This clone appeared a single time. Other DNA sequences within the sample encode an identical CDR3. The V call is TRBV2, the J call TRBJ1-5; D gene ambiguous. V was trimmed by 3 bases and J by 2 bases, leaving 8 bases between them. In germline, CDR1 is SNHLY, CDR2 FYNNEI. CDR3 length: 14 amino acids. Written as DNA, the CDR3 is TGTGCCAGCAGTGATGGGAGGGGCAATCAGCCCCAGCATTTT. Its translation is CASSDGRGNQPQHF.

The genes are TRBV10-3 and TRBJ1-1; 7 nucleotides agree with TRBD1. The CDR3 extends over 12 amino acids. Germline V lookup: CDR1 ENHRY, CDR2 SYGVKD. V shed 2 bases and J 10 bases; nucleotides not matched to a gene: 4. CDR3 in DNA: TGTGCCATCAGTGAGGGACAGGTGAGAGCTTTCTTT. Its translation: CAISEGQVRAFF.